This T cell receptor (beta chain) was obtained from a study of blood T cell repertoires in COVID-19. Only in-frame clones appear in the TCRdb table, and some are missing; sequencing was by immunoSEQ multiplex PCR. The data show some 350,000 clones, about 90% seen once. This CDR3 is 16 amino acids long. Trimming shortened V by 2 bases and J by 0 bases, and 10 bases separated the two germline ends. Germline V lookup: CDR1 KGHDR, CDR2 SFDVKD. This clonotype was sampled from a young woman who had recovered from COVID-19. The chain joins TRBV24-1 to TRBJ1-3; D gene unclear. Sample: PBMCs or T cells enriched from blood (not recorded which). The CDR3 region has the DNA TGTGCCACCAGTGATTCGGGAGAGATCTCTGGAAACACCATATATTTT. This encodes CATSDSGEISGNTIYF.